This T cell receptor (beta chain) is from a study of T cells in Graves' hyperthyroidism and ophthalmopathy. Newly diagnosed hyperthyroidism, duration under 2 months, in patients aged 18 to 65. This CDR3 spans 13 amino acids. The V end lost 5 bases, the J end lost 6 bases, and 11 bases lay between the germline ends. Germline assignment: CDR1 SNHLY and CDR2 FYNNEI. Authors of the study amplified TCR beta CDR3 regions from RNA transcripts. A first-round RT-PCR of the TCR CDR3 used the HTBI primer set. TCRdb fed the multiplex PCR reads into MiXCR, producing one record per CDR3 protein. The profile shows 400,000 to 550,000 distinct CDR3 sequences, 13% to 15% of them singletons.

Sequenced input: blood. The receptor was isolated from a woman under 30 with Graves' hyperthyroidism. The chain combines TRBV2 with TRBJ2-1, with D tentatively TRBD1 (5 bases). This chain's CDR3 is CASSRQTVNEQFF. The CDR3 DNA reads TGTGCCAGCAGTAGACAGACGGTCAATGAGCAGTTCTTC.